The rows below give T cell receptor beta chains drawn from one sample of a study of blood T cell repertoires in COVID-19. Assay: immunoSEQ multiplex PCR; the TCRdb copy retains only in-frame clones and omits some. The table includes under 250,000 clones, more than 75% detected once. The material sequenced was peripheral blood. Receptors were obtained from a woman aged 55 to 70 who had recovered from COVID-19. Each CDR3 is given with its conserved first and last residue. The order of the fields is D gene, J gene, V gene, clone size, CDR3 DNA, CDR3 protein. D genes are given only for firm matches. Clone size appears in some rows only: once, few, many, or a class for an expanded clone.

.	TRBJ2-1	TRBV7-8	.	TGTGCCAGCAGCTTACCAGGGAACTACAATGAGCAGTTCTTC	CASSLPGNYNEQFF
.	TRBJ1-6	TRBV2	.	TGTGCCAGCAGTGTACTGGACACAAATAATTCACCCCTCCACTTT	CASSVLDTNNSPLHF
.	TRBJ1-6	TRBV6-4	.	TGTGCCAGCAGGGGGGCGGATAATTCACCCCTCCACTTT	CASRGADNSPLHF
.	TRBJ2-7	TRBV6-5	.	TGTGCCAGCAGTTACTCGAGAGGGTACGAGCAGTACTTC	CASSYSRGYEQYF
TRBD1	TRBJ2-3	TRBV29-1	.	TGCAGCGTTGAAGGTACGGCCGGGACAGGTAATCAAGATACGCAGTATTTT	CSVEGTAGTGNQDTQYF
.	TRBJ2-7	TRBV5-1	few	TGCGCCAGCAGCTTGAGACTAGATTCATCCGAGCAGTACTTC	CASSLRLDSSEQYF
.	TRBJ1-1	TRBV20-1	.	TGCAGTGCTAGTACCCCCACAGGGAACACTGAAGCTTTCTTT	CSASTPTGNTEAFF
.	TRBJ1-5	TRBV19	.	TGTGCCAGTAGTATTGTAGACAGACTTAGCAATCAGCCCCAGCATTTT	CASSIVDRLSNQPQHF
TRBD2	TRBJ2-7	TRBV28	.	TGTGCCAGCAGTTCGAATAGCGGGGGCTTGTACGAGCAGTACTTC	CASSSNSGGLYEQYF
TRBD2	TRBJ2-1	TRBV11-2	.	TGTGCCAGCACATTAGCGGGGGGACCCAATGAGCAGTTCTTC	CASTLAGGPNEQFF
TRBD2	TRBJ2-7	TRBV2	.	TGTGCCAGCGGATTCGGGCCTAGCGGGGGGGCAATCAAGCAGTACTTC	CASGFGPSGGAIKQYF
.	TRBJ2-1	TRBV4-3	.	TGCGCCAGCAGCCAAGCTCCTAGAGGGGGACCCCCGGATGAGCAGTTCTTC	CASSQAPRGGPPDEQFF
TRBD1	TRBJ2-3	TRBV7-9	.	TGTGCCAGCAGCTCAATCAGTCGGGACAGGGTGTATTTT	CASSSISRDRVYF
TRBD1	TRBJ2-1	TRBV4-1	.	TGCGCCAGCAGCCAAGGGACAGGGCGCCCCTACAATGAGCAGTTCTTC	CASSQGTGRPYNEQFF
.	TRBJ1-2	TRBV5-8	.	TGTGCCAGCAGCTGGCTACGTGGGCAGGGCGATGTAGGTGGCTACACCTTC	CASSWLRGQGDVGGYTF
TRBD1	TRBJ2-7	TRBV5-5	.	TGTGCCAGCAGCCTTAAGGGACAGGGGGACGAGCAGTACTTC	CASSLKGQGDEQYF
.	TRBJ1-6	TRBV29-1	.	TGCAGCGCCCTCACGGGGGTTGGTTCACCCCTCCACTTT	CSALTGVGSPLHF
TRBD1	TRBJ1-4	TRBV4-2	.	TGTGCCAGCAGCCAACCGTGGTCCACAGGGGGCGAAAAACTGTTTTTT	CASSQPWSTGGEKLFF
TRBD2	TRBJ2-3	TRBV6-1	.	TGTGCCAGCATAGAAGCGGGGGCCGGAAGAGGGGATACGCAGTATTTT	CASIEAGAGRGDTQYF
TRBD2	TRBJ2-2	TRBV5-1	.	TGCGCCAGCAGCTTGGAAACTAGCGGGGTGAACACCGGGGAGCTGTTTTTT	CASSLETSGVNTGELFF
.	TRBJ2-7	TRBV5-6	.	TGTGCCAGCAGCTTGGCCCACAGGGAAGGCAGGAGTGAGCAGTACTTC	CASSLAHREGRSEQYF
TRBD2	TRBJ2-2	TRBV27	.	TGTGCCAGCAGTTTCACTAGCGGGGGGTCCTCGATGACCGGGGAGCTGTTTTTT	CASSFTSGGSSMTGELFF
.	TRBJ1-5	TRBV7-8	.	TGTGCCAGCGGCCACGTTTCAGAAAATCAGCCCCAGCATTTT	CASGHVSENQPQHF
.	TRBJ2-1	TRBV5-6	.	TGTGCCAGCACCCGGGGTCCAAACAATGAGCAGTTCTTC	CASTRGPNNEQFF
.	TRBJ2-7	TRBV6-5	.	TGTGCCAGCAGGAGGCATCAGAGCTCCTACGAGCAGTACTTC	CASRRHQSSYEQYF
TRBD2	TRBJ2-1	TRBV5-1	.	TGCGCCAGCACCACCCCGGGCGCGGGAGCTTTCGAGCAGTTCTTC	CASTTPGAGAFEQFF
.	TRBJ1-5	TRBV19	.	TGTGCCAGTTCGAGTTGGAGAAATCAGCCCCAGCATTTT	CASSSWRNQPQHF
.	TRBJ2-7	TRBV13	.	TGTGCCAGCAGCTTAGCCCAGGTCAAGTACTTC	CASSLAQVKYF
.	TRBJ2-7	TRBV3-1/TRBV3-2	.	TGTGCCAGCAGCCAAGGGGCTACCTACGAGCAGTACTTC	CASSQGATYEQYF
.	TRBJ1-2	TRBV3-1/TRBV3-2	.	TGTGCCAGCAGCCAAGGGACGACAGGTCTCGGAGAAGGCTACACCTTC	CASSQGTTGLGEGYTF
TRBD2	TRBJ2-7	TRBV15	.	TGTGCCACCAGCAGAGGAGGACTAGCGGGGACCTACGAGCAGTACTTC	CATSRGGLAGTYEQYF
.	TRBJ2-1	TRBV28	many	TGTGCCAGCAGTGCCCCAACAGGGAAGGCCGGCAATGAGCAGTTCTTC	CASSAPTGKAGNEQFF
.	TRBJ2-7	TRBV20-1	.	TGCAGTGCTAGTAGTCTTACAAGCTCCTACGAGCAGTACTTC	CSASSLTSSYEQYF
TRBD1	TRBJ1-4	TRBV3-1/TRBV3-2	.	TGTGCCAGCAGCCAAAGAGGGGGCGTAAATGAAAAACTGTTTTTT	CASSQRGGVNEKLFF
.	TRBJ2-3	TRBV6-5	.	TGTGCCAGCAGTTACAGGGCCCGAGAGGGGAGGACGCAGTATTTT	CASSYRAREGRTQYF
.	TRBJ2-1	TRBV4-3	few	TGCGCCAGCAGCCAGGACGGGACTTCAGCCTACAATGAGCAGTTCTTC	CASSQDGTSAYNEQFF
.	TRBJ2-7	TRBV2	.	TGTGCCAGCACCGAAGGTACAGGAAGGTACGAGCAGTACTTC	CASTEGTGRYEQYF
.	TRBJ2-1	TRBV15	.	TGTGCCACCAGCAGAGACTCTCGGGCCCAGGGTATCAATGAGCAGTTCTTC	CATSRDSRAQGINEQFF
.	TRBJ1-3	TRBV28	.	TGTGCCAGCAGTCGTCCATTCGGGTACACCATATATTTT	CASSRPFGYTIYF
TRBD1	TRBJ2-3	TRBV5-1	.	TGCGCCAGCAGCGCCGGACAGGGGACAAGCGGTACGCAGTATTTT	CASSAGQGTSGTQYF
TRBD1	TRBJ1-2	TRBV7-9	.	TGTGCCAGCAGCCGCGGGACAGGGGAGGACAAGAGAGGCTACACCTTC	CASSRGTGEDKRGYTF
.	TRBJ2-5	TRBV28	.	TGTGCCAGCAGTTTCAGGTCAGGGAGGGAGACCCAGTACTTC	CASSFRSGRETQYF
TRBD2	TRBJ2-3	TRBV11-3	.	TGTGCCAGCAGCCAACGTAGCGGGGGGTATAGCACAGATACGCAGTATTTT	CASSQRSGGYSTDTQYF
TRBD2	TRBJ2-2	TRBV9	.	TGTGCCAGCAGCGTCGACGGGGGGACGAACACCGGGGAGCTGTTTTTT	CASSVDGGTNTGELFF
.	TRBJ2-2	TRBV18	.	TGTGCCAGCTCACCCAGGACAGACCCGAACACCGGGGAGCTGTTTTTT	CASSPRTDPNTGELFF
.	TRBJ1-2	TRBV6-1	.	TGTGCCAGCAGTGAAGGGGCAGCAGCTAACTATGGCTACACCTTC	CASSEGAAANYGYTF
.	TRBJ1-5	TRBV28	.	TGTGCCAGCAGTTTATCGGCGGGGGGCAATCAGCCCCAGCATTTT	CASSLSAGGNQPQHF
.	TRBJ2-3	TRBV2	.	TGTGCCAGCAGGCGGCGGGGATCGGGGACAGATACGCAGTATTTT	CASRRRGSGTDTQYF
TRBD1	TRBJ1-1	TRBV7-8	.	TGTGCCAGCAGCCGGACAGGGGGCATGTGGACTGAAGCTTTCTTT	CASSRTGGMWTEAFF